Listed below are T cell receptor beta chains from one sample, sequenced in a study of cytomegalovirus exposure and HLA in healthy donors. The repertoire was sequenced with immunoSEQ multiplex PCR; TCRdb's copy has only in-frame clones and lacks some. Of some 130,000 clones listed, about two thirds are singletons. Sequencing was done on a sample of PBMCs. These receptor sequences come from a woman aged 60-75 years in good health and CMV-seropositive. Both conserved end residues are part of each CDR3. Fields, in order: V gene, clone size, CDR3 length, D gene, CDR3 protein. The D gene is left open where the match is weak. The size of a clone is reported for some rows only, either as once, few or many, or as a class for expanded clones.

v_gene: TRBV10-3; abundance: few; len: 13; d_gene: TRBD1; CDR3aa: CAATTGGNTEAFF
v_gene: TRBV4-1; abundance: -; len: 15; d_gene: TRBD1; CDR3aa: CASSPPGQGTSPLHF
v_gene: TRBV10-3; abundance: -; len: 16; d_gene: TRBD2; CDR3aa: CAISPAASGGQETQYF
v_gene: TRBV6-5; abundance: -; len: 14; d_gene: TRBD1; CDR3aa: CASSSDDRGQPQHF
v_gene: TRBV2; abundance: -; len: 12; d_gene: -; CDR3aa: CASSEGVYEQYF
v_gene: TRBV4-2; abundance: -; len: 16; d_gene: TRBD2; CDR3aa: CASSRRTSGGANEQYF
v_gene: TRBV6-1; abundance: -; len: 15; d_gene: TRBD1; CDR3aa: CASTSDRGPYNEQFF
v_gene: TRBV6-1; abundance: -; len: 14; d_gene: TRBD1; CDR3aa: CATEGTGESYEQYF
v_gene: TRBV7-9; abundance: -; len: 16; d_gene: TRBD1; CDR3aa: CASSLGRTGVGSPLHF
v_gene: TRBV6-1; abundance: -; len: 14; d_gene: -; CDR3aa: CASSAEAVNYGYTF
v_gene: TRBV6-5; abundance: -; len: 15; d_gene: -; CDR3aa: CASTPSGGPLDGYTF
v_gene: TRBV5-4; abundance: few; len: 16; d_gene: TRBD1; CDR3aa: CASSSQQGASTDTQYF
v_gene: TRBV9; abundance: -; len: 15; d_gene: -; CDR3aa: CASSVDQGPLGEQYF
v_gene: TRBV6-1; abundance: -; len: 15; d_gene: TRBD2; CDR3aa: CASSEAAQRGWTQYF
v_gene: TRBV27; abundance: once; len: 15; d_gene: -; CDR3aa: CASSSFLRDMGGYTF
v_gene: TRBV6-5; abundance: -; len: 13; d_gene: -; CDR3aa: CASSYSIQYGYTF
v_gene: TRBV12-1; abundance: -; len: 13; d_gene: -; CDR3aa: CARTTGKRYEQYF
v_gene: TRBV4-1; abundance: -; len: 18; d_gene: TRBD1; CDR3aa: CASSQGTGVWREQETQYF
v_gene: TRBV7-2; abundance: -; len: 17; d_gene: TRBD1; CDR3aa: CASSGGGQVHSYNEQFF
v_gene: TRBV5-4; abundance: -; len: 15; d_gene: TRBD1; CDR3aa: CASSLSGTGNYEQYF
v_gene: TRBV7-9; abundance: -; len: 14; d_gene: -; CDR3aa: CASSSPRTRDTQYF
v_gene: TRBV7-9; abundance: -; len: 16; d_gene: -; CDR3aa: CSSSLARGRVADTQYF
v_gene: TRBV4-1; abundance: few; len: 16; d_gene: -; CDR3aa: CASSQAERGFNQPQHF
v_gene: TRBV4-1; abundance: -; len: 17; d_gene: TRBD2; CDR3aa: CASSQDQLAGGQYEQYF
v_gene: TRBV27; abundance: few; len: 15; d_gene: TRBD1; CDR3aa: CASRKGTGGRSEAFF
v_gene: TRBV25-1; abundance: -; len: 15; d_gene: -; CDR3aa: CASSLLEGVNSPLHF
v_gene: TRBV19; abundance: few; len: 16; d_gene: TRBD1; CDR3aa: CACRRQGASGANVLTF
v_gene: TRBV7-3; abundance: -; len: 13; d_gene: -; CDR3aa: CASSLSPGYEQYF
v_gene: TRBV29-1; abundance: few; len: 13; d_gene: -; CDR3aa: CSGRAREDYGYTF
v_gene: TRBV4-1; abundance: few; len: 16; d_gene: -; CDR3aa: CASSQDRAGAGNTIYF
v_gene: TRBV18; abundance: -; len: 13; d_gene: -; CDR3aa: CASSRGGTDTQYF
v_gene: TRBV6-6; abundance: -; len: 14; d_gene: -; CDR3aa: CASRSDRMGPEAFF
v_gene: TRBV4-1; abundance: once; len: 15; d_gene: -; CDR3aa: CASSPSGGSNYGYTF
v_gene: TRBV6-6; abundance: -; len: 15; d_gene: -; CDR3aa: CASSHMAGGIEKLFF
v_gene: TRBV9; abundance: -; len: 12; d_gene: -; CDR3aa: CASSTGRDEAFF
v_gene: TRBV18; abundance: -; len: 16; d_gene: TRBD1; CDR3aa: CASSPPGQGVGQPQHF
v_gene: TRBV15; abundance: -; len: 16; d_gene: -; CDR3aa: CATSRGFTDYYNEQFF
v_gene: TRBV5-1; abundance: few; len: 16; d_gene: TRBD1; CDR3aa: CASSALTGAGNEKLFF
v_gene: TRBV7-9; abundance: -; len: 15; d_gene: TRBD1; CDR3aa: CASSPGTGPSYEQYF
v_gene: TRBV6-5; abundance: -; len: 16; d_gene: TRBD2; CDR3aa: CASSSTLAGQGETQYF
v_gene: TRBV29-1; abundance: -; len: 13; d_gene: TRBD1; CDR3aa: CSVRTGENYGYTF
v_gene: TRBV4-1; abundance: -; len: 16; d_gene: TRBD1; CDR3aa: CASSQDPGGGNYGYTF
v_gene: TRBV10-2; abundance: -; len: 16; d_gene: -; CDR3aa: CASSEGRGWANTEAFF
v_gene: TRBV13; abundance: -; len: 13; d_gene: -; CDR3aa: CASSPYGSETQYF
v_gene: TRBV9; abundance: -; len: 14; d_gene: -; CDR3aa: CASSVETGGYEQYF
v_gene: TRBV5-5; abundance: -; len: 13; d_gene: TRBD1; CDR3aa: CASSLTGGYEQYF
v_gene: TRBV5-1; abundance: -; len: 15; d_gene: TRBD1; CDR3aa: CASSLESRGVDGYTF
v_gene: TRBV7-9; abundance: -; len: 13; d_gene: -; CDR3aa: CSSSATQRGGYTF
v_gene: TRBV7-6; abundance: few; len: 18; d_gene: TRBD2; CDR3aa: CASSSGLAGDVSYNEQFF
v_gene: TRBV9; abundance: -; len: 14; d_gene: TRBD1; CDR3aa: CASSETTGAGELFF
v_gene: TRBV29-1; abundance: -; len: 12; d_gene: -; CDR3aa: CSVRDRIYGYTF